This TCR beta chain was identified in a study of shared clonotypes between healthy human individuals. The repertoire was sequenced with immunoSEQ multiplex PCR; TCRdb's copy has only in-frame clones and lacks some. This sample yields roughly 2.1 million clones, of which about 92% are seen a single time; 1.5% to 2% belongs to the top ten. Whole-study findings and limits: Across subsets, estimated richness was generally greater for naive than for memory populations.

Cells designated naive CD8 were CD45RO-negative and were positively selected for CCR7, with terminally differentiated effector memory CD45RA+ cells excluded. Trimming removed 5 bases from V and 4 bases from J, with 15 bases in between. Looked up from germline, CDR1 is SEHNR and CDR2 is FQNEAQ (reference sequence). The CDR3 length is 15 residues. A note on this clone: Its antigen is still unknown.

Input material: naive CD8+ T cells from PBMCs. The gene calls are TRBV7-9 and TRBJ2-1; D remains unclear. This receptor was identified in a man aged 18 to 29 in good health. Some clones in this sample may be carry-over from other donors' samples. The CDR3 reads CASSPLARLYNEQFF. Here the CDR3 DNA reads TGTGCCAGCAGCCCGCTCGCGCGTTTGTACAATGAGCAGTTCTTC.